Below, one T cell receptor beta chain is given with its context. Its antigen remains unidentified. Method: immunoSEQ multiplex PCR; TCRdb's copy keeps in-frame clones and lacks some. There are some 630,000 clones in the sample; less than 80% occur only once, and about 2% lies in the top ten. This CDR3 is built from 14 residues. Per germline, CDR1 SGHRS and CDR2 YFSETQ. V lost 0 bases, J lost 4 bases, and 10 bases lay in between. Caucasian adults residing in Nashville, Tennessee made up all the donors. Partitioning of CD4+ cells yielded a CD45RA+ naive subset and a CD45RA-negative memory subset. These data come from a study of shared clonotypes between healthy human individuals. Whole-study results and caveats: An expected dependence of interdonor clonotype sharing on sequencing depth was noted. Only a few donors were included, so the genetic and exposure-history diversity represented was limited.

This receptor was taken from a woman in her 30s in good health. The sequenced sample was memory CD4+ T cells sorted from blood. Subset reported: CD45RA-negative fraction. The chain recombines TRBV5-1 with TRBJ1-1; unclear D gene. This CDR3 is CASSLGALSTEAFF. DNA of the CDR3: TGCGCCAGCAGCTTGGGGGCCCTGAGCACTGAAGCTTTCTTT.